This T cell receptor (beta chain) derives from a study of blood T cell repertoires in COVID-19. Overall study context: Collection of acute and convalescent COVID-19 samples took place in the United States, Italy and Spain. T cells, B-cell-depleted T cells, or PBMCs provided the cDNA or gDNA that served as material.

Germline CDR1 and CDR2: SGDLS and YYNGEE. V shed 6 bases, J shed 2 bases, and the junction held 8 bases outside the gene matches. The CDR3 sequence is 15 residues long. Original processing notes: It was from reference gene primer amplification that nucleated cell counts were estimated. The method was immunoSEQ multiplex PCR; TCRdb's version includes in-frame clones alone and lacks a portion of them. Clone size and V and J calls were adopted from that table, with D and trimming inferred from the DNA. The sample contains roughly 40,000 clones, approximately 81% of which appear only once. The sequencing input was peripheral blood. The V and J genes are TRBV9 and TRBJ2-1, with 7 nucleotides matching TRBD2. The origin of this receptor is a man older than 75 with active or convalescent COVID-19. CDR3 nucleotides: TGTGCCAGCACTCCAGCGGGACGGCCCTACAATGAGCAGTTCTTC. It encodes CASTPAGRPYNEQFF.